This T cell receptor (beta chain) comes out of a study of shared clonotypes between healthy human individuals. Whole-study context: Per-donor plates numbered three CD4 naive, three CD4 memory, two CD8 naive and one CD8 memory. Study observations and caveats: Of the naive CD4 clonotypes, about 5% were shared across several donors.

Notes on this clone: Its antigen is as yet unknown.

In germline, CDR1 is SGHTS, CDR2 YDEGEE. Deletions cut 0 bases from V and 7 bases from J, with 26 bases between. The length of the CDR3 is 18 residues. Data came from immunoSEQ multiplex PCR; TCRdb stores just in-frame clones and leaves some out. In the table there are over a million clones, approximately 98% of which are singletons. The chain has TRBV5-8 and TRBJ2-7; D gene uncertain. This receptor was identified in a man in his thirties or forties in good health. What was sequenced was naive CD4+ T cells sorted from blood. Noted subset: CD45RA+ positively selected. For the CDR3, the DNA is TGTGCCAGCAGCTTGGGCCTCCTGAAAGTATCAGACGTTTATGAGCAGTACTTC. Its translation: CASSLGLLKVSDVYEQYF.